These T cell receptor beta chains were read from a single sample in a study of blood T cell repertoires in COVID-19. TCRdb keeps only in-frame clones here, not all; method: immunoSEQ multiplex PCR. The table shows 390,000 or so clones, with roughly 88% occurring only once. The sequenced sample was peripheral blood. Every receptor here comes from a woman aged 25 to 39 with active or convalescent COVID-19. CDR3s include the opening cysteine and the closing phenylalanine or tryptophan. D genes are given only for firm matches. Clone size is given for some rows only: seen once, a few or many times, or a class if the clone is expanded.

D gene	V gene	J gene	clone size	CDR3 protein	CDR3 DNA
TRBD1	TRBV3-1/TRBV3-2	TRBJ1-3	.	CASSHDRGGNTIYF	TGTGCCAGCAGCCACGACAGGGGTGGAAACACCATATATTTT
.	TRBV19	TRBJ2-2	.	CASSQRTQNTGELFF	TGTGCCAGTAGCCAAAGGACACAGAACACCGGGGAGCTGTTTTTT
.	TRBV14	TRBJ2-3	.	CASSPTRLASTDTQYF	TGTGCCAGCAGCCCAACCCGGCTAGCTAGCACAGATACGCAGTATTTT
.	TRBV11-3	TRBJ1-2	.	CASKEVVSNYGYTF	TGTGCCAGCAAGGAGGTGGTTTCTAACTATGGCTACACCTTC
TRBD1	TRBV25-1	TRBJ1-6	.	CASSELGTGGSPLHF	TGTGCCAGCAGTGAATTGGGGACAGGGGGCTCACCCCTCCACTTT
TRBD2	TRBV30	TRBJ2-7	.	CAWSVLSGSLHEQYF	TGTGCCTGGAGTGTTCTCAGCGGGAGCTTGCACGAGCAGTACTTC
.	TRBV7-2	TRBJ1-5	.	CASSLAGLGNQPQHF	TGTGCCAGCAGCTTAGCGGGGCTTGGCAATCAGCCCCAGCATTTT
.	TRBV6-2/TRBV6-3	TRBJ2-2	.	CASSYRDTGELFF	TGTGCCAGCAGTTATCGGGACACCGGGGAGCTGTTTTTT
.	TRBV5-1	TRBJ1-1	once	CASSSQPGFDGEAFF	TGCGCCAGCAGCTCCCAACCGGGGTTTGACGGAGAAGCTTTCTTT
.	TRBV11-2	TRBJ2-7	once	CASSFGGYEQYF	TGTGCCAGCAGCTTCGGGGGCTACGAGCAGTACTTC
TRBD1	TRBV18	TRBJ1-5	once	CASSPSGGDQPQHF	TGTGCCAGCTCACCATCAGGGGGCGATCAGCCCCAGCATTTT
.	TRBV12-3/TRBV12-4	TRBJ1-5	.	CASSTQRNQPQHF	TGTGCCAGCAGTACCCAGCGGAATCAGCCCCAGCATTTT
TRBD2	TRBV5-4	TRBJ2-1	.	CASSLVGLAVEYNEQFF	TGTGCCAGCAGCTTGGTGGGACTAGCGGTGGAGTACAATGAGCAGTTCTTC
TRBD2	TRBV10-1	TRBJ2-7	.	CASSESSGGDYEQYF	TGCGCCAGCAGTGAGTCCAGCGGGGGGGACTACGAGCAGTACTTC
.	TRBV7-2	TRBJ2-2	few	CASSSDTGMDPSTNEELFF	TGTGCCAGCAGCTCCGACACGGGGATGGACCCGTCAACGAACGAGGAGCTGTTTTTT
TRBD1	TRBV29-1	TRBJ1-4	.	CSVPGQGIGEEKLFF	TGCAGCGTCCCGGGACAGGGGATAGGTGAGGAAAAACTGTTTTTT